This T cell receptor beta chain derives from a study of T cell responses to AZD1222 COVID-19 vaccine (dated by TCRdb to 2020 to 2023). Some background on the complete study: TCR sequencing was performed for some 250 trial participants, of whom 200 to 220 were given two doses of AZD1222 and approximately 25 were given two doses of MenACWY control vaccine. Trial participants were enrolled into age subgroups of 18-55, 56-69 and 70-plus years, which contained about 150, 28 and 57 TCR-sequenced participants, respectively.

The CDR3 regions of human TCRbeta chains were subjected to immunosequencing. The original methods were these. TCRs in the repertoires were matched against a reference library of SARS-CoV-2-specific TCRs that had been generated with the MIRA antigen-specificity platform. Breadth was defined as the fraction of unique TCRs that were SARS-CoV-2-associated. Depth was defined as the fraction of total T cells that were SARS-CoV-2-associated. Using the MIRA data, each spike-specific TCR was assigned both to the spike region to which the TCR was reactive and to a CD4 or CD8 class. Log10-transformed breadth and depth values were compared by one-way ANOVA with Sidak's multiple comparisons tests. TCRdb re-hosts the immuneACCESS table, in-frame sequences only. Its copies lack some clones; in the studies checked, an unresolved V gene accounts for under half of them, and the cause for the rest is not known. V, J and clone size are those of that table, while D and trimming were read from the DNA. Here the sample has just under 20,000 clones; around 82% occur a single time. The ten largest clones capture around 16% of the sample.

On this clone itself: The antigen it recognizes is unknown. One base away there is no much larger clone; base qualities are not given.

The CDR3 contains 14 residues, cysteine and phenylalanine counted. Only the CDR3 region is kept as DNA, spanning 42 bases read in frame from base 1. V lost 0 bases and J lost 6 bases; the stretch between them is 11 bases long. CDR1 and CDR2 are drawn from the germline V gene (reference sequence): SGHAT, FQDESV. The time point label, read with the paper, signifies: about 28 days (+/-7) after the second vaccine dose. AZD1222 recipients given second doses at about 4 weeks or at about 12 weeks were pooled, since spike-specific TCR depth and breadth were not found to differ between the two schedules. Samples from vaccinated people were obtained from the UK trials COV001 and COV002, which included a single-blind randomized controlled phase 2/3 trial of AZD1222 (ChAdOx1 nCoV-19) in healthy adults. For TCRbeta chain sequencing, PBMC samples from trial participants were taken at day 0 and at day 28 after the second dose.

Summary of the overall study and its limitations: In the small 56-69-year group, the increase in depth fell short of significance, most likely because of low power. Reportedly, close to half of the unique spike-specific TCRs recognized epitopes lying outside the regions that are mutated in the B.1.351 and B.1.1.7 variants. After two AZD1222 doses, both the breadth and the depth of spike-specific TCRs were significantly higher than at day 0 and than in MenACWY recipients. Because no samples from the day 14 peak response were available, repertoires could be characterized only after the peak T cell response. CD4 TCRs associated with the vaccine covered the entire spike protein, and the dominant responses were in regions 160-218 and 743-854. Participants were mostly white British and included more females than males, and it was suggested by the authors that clonal diversity may have been underestimated. Conclusions about previously exposed vaccinees were limited because only six or seven AZD1222 recipients were SARS-CoV-2 seropositive at baseline.

Sequenced here: peripheral blood, sampled 28 days after the second AZD1222 dose. The receptor comes from an adult who received the AZD1222 COVID-19 vaccine. The V and J segments used are TRBV11-1 and TRBJ1-2; the D segment cannot be called with confidence. Here is the DNA: TGTGCCAGCAGCTTAGCGCAGTTTTCGGATGGCTACACCTTC. It translates to CASSLAQFSDGYTF.